The following is a T cell receptor beta chain sequence with its context. Time point in this sample: baseline pretreatment blood. Documented treatment: 15 Gy SBRT to primary tumor, nephrectomy 4 weeks later. Clones were read by immunoSEQ multiplex PCR, and TCRdb kept only the in-frame ones, dropping some. In the table there are roughly 100,000 clones, 82% of which are singletons. Per the germline V gene, CDR1 is SGDLS and CDR2 is YYNGEE. V was cut by 0 bases and J by 7 bases, with 13 bases left in between. This CDR3 has 14 amino acids. This record comes from a study of radiation and T cells in renal cell carcinoma.

The clonotype originates from a man in his sixties with renal cell carcinoma. Source: blood, taken from a patient whose treatment included radiotherapy and nephrectomy. V usage is TRBV9 and J usage is TRBJ1-2; D gene ambiguous. CDR3 sequence (DNA): TGTGCCAGCAGCGTAGCTAACGTCGTTACTGGCTACACCTTC. Translated, it gives CASSVANVVTGYTF. Variable domain in full (rest from reference TRBV9 and TRBJ1-2): DSGVTQTPKHLITATGQRVTLRCSPRSGDLSVYWYQQSLDQGLQFLIQYYNGEERAKGNILERFSAQQFPDLHSELNLSSLELGDSALYFCASSVANVVTGYTFGSGTRLTVV.